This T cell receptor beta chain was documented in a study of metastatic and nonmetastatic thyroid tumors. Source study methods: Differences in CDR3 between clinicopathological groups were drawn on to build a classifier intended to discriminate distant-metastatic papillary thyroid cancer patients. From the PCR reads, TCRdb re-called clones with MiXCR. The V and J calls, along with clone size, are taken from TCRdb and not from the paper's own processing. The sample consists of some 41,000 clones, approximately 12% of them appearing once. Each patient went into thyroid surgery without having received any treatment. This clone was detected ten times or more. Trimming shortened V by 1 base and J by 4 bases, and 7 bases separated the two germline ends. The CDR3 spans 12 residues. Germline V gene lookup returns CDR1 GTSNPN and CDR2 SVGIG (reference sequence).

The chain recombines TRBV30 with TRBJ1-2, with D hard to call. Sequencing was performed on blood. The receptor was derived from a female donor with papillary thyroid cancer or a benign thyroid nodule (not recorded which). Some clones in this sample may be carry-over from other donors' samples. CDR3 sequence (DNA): TGTGCCTGGAGTGAGCGGGCCTATGGCTACACCTTC. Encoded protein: CAWSERAYGYTF.